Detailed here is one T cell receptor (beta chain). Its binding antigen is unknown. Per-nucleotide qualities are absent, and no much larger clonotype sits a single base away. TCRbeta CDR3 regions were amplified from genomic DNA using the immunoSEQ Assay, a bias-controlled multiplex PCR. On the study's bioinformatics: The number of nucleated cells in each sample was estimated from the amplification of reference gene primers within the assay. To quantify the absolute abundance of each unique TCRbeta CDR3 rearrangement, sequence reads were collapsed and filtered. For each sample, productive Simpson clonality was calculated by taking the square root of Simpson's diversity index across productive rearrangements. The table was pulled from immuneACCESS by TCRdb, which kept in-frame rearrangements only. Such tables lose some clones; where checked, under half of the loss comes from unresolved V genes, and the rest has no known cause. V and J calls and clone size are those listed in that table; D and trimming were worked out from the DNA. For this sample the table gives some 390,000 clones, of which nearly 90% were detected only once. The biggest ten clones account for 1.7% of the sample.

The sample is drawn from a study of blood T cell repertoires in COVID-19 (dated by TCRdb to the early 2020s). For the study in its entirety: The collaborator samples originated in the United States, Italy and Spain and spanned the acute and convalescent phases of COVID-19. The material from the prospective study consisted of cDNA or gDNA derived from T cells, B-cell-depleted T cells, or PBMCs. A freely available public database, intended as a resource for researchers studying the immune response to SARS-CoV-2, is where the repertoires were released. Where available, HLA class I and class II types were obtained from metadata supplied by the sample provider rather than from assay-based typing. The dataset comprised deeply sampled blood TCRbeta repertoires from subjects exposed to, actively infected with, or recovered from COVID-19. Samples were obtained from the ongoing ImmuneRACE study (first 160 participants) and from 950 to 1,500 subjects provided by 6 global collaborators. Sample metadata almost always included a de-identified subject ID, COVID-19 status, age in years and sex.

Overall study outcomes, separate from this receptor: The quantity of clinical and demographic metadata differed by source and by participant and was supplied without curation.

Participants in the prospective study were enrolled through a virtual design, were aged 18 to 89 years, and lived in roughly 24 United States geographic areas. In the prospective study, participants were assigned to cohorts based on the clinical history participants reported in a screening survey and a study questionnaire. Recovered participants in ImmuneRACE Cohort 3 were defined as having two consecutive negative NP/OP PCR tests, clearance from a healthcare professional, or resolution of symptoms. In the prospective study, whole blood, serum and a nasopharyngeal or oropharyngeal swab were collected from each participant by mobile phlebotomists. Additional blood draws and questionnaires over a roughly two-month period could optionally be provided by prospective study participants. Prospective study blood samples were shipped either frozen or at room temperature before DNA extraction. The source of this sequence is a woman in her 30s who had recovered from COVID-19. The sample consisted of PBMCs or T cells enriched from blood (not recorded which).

The nucleotide sequence reads TGTGCCACCAGCAGAGAGGCAGGGCTGGGGAACACTGAAGCTTTCTTT. Its protein is CATSREAGLGNTEAFF. The rearrangement joined TRBV15 to TRBJ1-1, with TRBD1 as a weak D call on 5 bases. CDR1 and CDR2 are drawn from the germline V gene (reference sequence): LNHNV, YYDKDF. The CDR3 has 16 amino acids, counting the end cysteine and phenylalanine. Only the CDR3 region is kept as DNA, spanning 48 bases read in frame from base 1. V sheds 0 bases and J sheds 1 base, leaving 12 bases between their ends.